This section outlines one T cell receptor (beta chain) sequence together with its context. This sample was taken from a study of blood T cell repertoires in COVID-19. Produced via immunoSEQ multiplex PCR; TCRdb's table is partial and in-frame only. The sample records about 170,000 clones, 70% to 85% being singletons. The CDR3 has 15 residues. Germline CDR1 reads LGHDT; CDR2 reads YNNKEL (reference sequence). V lost 4 bases and J lost 12; bases outside the gene matches: 9. The receptor was isolated from a man aged 50 to 60 who had recovered from COVID-19. The sample taken for sequencing was PBMCs or T cells enriched from blood (not recorded which). V gene TRBV3-1 (or the pseudogene TRBV3-2) combines with J gene TRBJ2-1, with 13 positions matching TRBD2. The CDR3 DNA follows: TGTGCCAGCAGCCCGGGACTAGCGGGGATAGCACGGCAGTTCTTC. Translation gives CASSPGLAGIARQFF.